A selection of T cell receptor beta chains follows, all from one sample in a study of blood T cell repertoires in COVID-19. Assay used: immunoSEQ multiplex PCR; TCRdb lists only in-frame clones, some missing. The profile shows about 130,000 clones, 79% of them singletons. The sequenced sample was peripheral blood. The origin of the receptors is a man between 40 and 49 years old with active or convalescent COVID-19. Each CDR3 is given with its conserved first and last residue. A D gene is named only where the DNA matches it firmly. The listing skips clone size in some rows; elsewhere it reads once, few, many or a size class.

clone_size: NA; v_call: TRBV5-1; d_call: NA; j_call: TRBJ1-4; cdr3_aa: CASSLEGGGEKLFF; cdr3_nt: TGCGCCAGCAGCTTGGAGGGAGGAGGTGAAAAACTGTTTTTT
clone_size: NA; v_call: TRBV14; d_call: TRBD2; j_call: TRBJ2-1; cdr3_aa: CASSRLAGGYSEQFF; cdr3_nt: TGTGCCAGCAGCCGACTAGCGGGAGGATACTCTGAGCAGTTCTTC
clone_size: NA; v_call: TRBV15; d_call: NA; j_call: TRBJ1-1; cdr3_aa: CATSRDDFSTPEAFF; cdr3_nt: TGTGCCACCAGCAGAGATGATTTTTCTACTCCTGAAGCTTTCTTT
clone_size: NA; v_call: TRBV6-5; d_call: TRBD1; j_call: TRBJ2-1; cdr3_aa: CASSYRGQGAVNEQFF; cdr3_nt: TGTGCCAGCAGTTACCGCGGACAGGGGGCAGTCAATGAGCAGTTCTTC
clone_size: NA; v_call: TRBV5-6; d_call: TRBD1; j_call: TRBJ2-7; cdr3_aa: CASSPEAGQGSSYEQYF; cdr3_nt: TGTGCCAGCAGCCCCGAGGCGGGACAGGGGAGCTCCTACGAGCAGTACTTC
clone_size: NA; v_call: TRBV30; d_call: TRBD1; j_call: TRBJ2-7; cdr3_aa: CAYSPGQGGYEQYF; cdr3_nt: TGTGCCTACTCACCGGGACAGGGTGGCTACGAGCAGTACTTC
clone_size: NA; v_call: TRBV10-3; d_call: NA; j_call: TRBJ1-5; cdr3_aa: CAMGTERNQPQHF; cdr3_nt: TGTGCCATGGGGACTGAAAGAAATCAGCCCCAGCATTTT
clone_size: NA; v_call: TRBV29-1; d_call: TRBD1; j_call: TRBJ1-1; cdr3_aa: CSVEGTGALTEAFF; cdr3_nt: TGCAGCGTTGAAGGGACAGGGGCGTTAACTGAAGCTTTCTTT
clone_size: NA; v_call: TRBV10-3; d_call: TRBD1; j_call: TRBJ1-2; cdr3_aa: CAISESRQGDGYTF; cdr3_nt: TGTGCCATCAGTGAGTCGAGACAGGGGGATGGCTACACCTTC
clone_size: few; v_call: TRBV4-3; d_call: NA; j_call: TRBJ2-1; cdr3_aa: CASSQDLATDEQFF; cdr3_nt: TGCGCCAGCAGCCAAGATTTAGCGACGGATGAGCAGTTCTTC
clone_size: NA; v_call: TRBV9; d_call: TRBD1; j_call: TRBJ1-2; cdr3_aa: CASSKTGGDYGYTF; cdr3_nt: TGTGCCAGCAGCAAGACAGGGGGCGACTATGGCTACACCTTC
clone_size: NA; v_call: TRBV30; d_call: NA; j_call: TRBJ1-1; cdr3_aa: CAWDPGDTEAFF; cdr3_nt: TGTGCCTGGGACCCGGGGGACACTGAAGCTTTCTTT
clone_size: NA; v_call: TRBV13; d_call: NA; j_call: TRBJ2-2; cdr3_aa: CASRYLPGNTGELFF; cdr3_nt: TGTGCCAGCAGGTACCTCCCCGGGAACACCGGGGAGCTGTTTTTT
clone_size: NA; v_call: TRBV7-6; d_call: NA; j_call: TRBJ1-2; cdr3_aa: CASSQAYGYTF; cdr3_nt: TGTGCCAGCAGCCAGGCCTATGGCTACACCTTC
clone_size: NA; v_call: TRBV10-3; d_call: TRBD1; j_call: TRBJ2-2; cdr3_aa: CASVDRANTGELFF; cdr3_nt: TGTGCCAGCGTAGACAGGGCCAACACCGGGGAGCTGTTTTTT
clone_size: NA; v_call: TRBV5-4; d_call: NA; j_call: TRBJ1-6; cdr3_aa: CASSPTYSDSPLHF; cdr3_nt: TGTGCCAGCAGCCCGACATATTCCGATTCACCCCTCCACTTT
clone_size: NA; v_call: TRBV19; d_call: NA; j_call: TRBJ1-1; cdr3_aa: CASSILVGKVSANTEAFF; cdr3_nt: TGTGCCAGTAGTATTTTGGTCGGGAAGGTCTCAGCGAACACTGAAGCTTTCTTT
clone_size: NA; v_call: TRBV27; d_call: NA; j_call: TRBJ2-7; cdr3_aa: CASSSDTSYEQYF; cdr3_nt: TGTGCCAGCAGTTCGGACACTTCCTACGAGCAGTACTTC
clone_size: NA; v_call: TRBV5-1; d_call: NA; j_call: TRBJ2-6; cdr3_aa: CASSLDLSGANVLTF; cdr3_nt: TGCGCCAGCAGCTTGGATCTCTCTGGGGCCAACGTCCTGACTTTC
clone_size: NA; v_call: TRBV27; d_call: NA; j_call: TRBJ1-4; cdr3_aa: CASSRDGTLTNEKLFF; cdr3_nt: TGTGCCAGCAGTCGGGACGGGACACTAACTAATGAAAAACTGTTTTTT
clone_size: NA; v_call: TRBV12-3/TRBV12-4; d_call: NA; j_call: TRBJ1-1; cdr3_aa: CASSSDSRSEAFF; cdr3_nt: TGTGCCAGCAGTTCGGACAGTCGGAGCGAAGCTTTCTTT
clone_size: NA; v_call: TRBV5-1; d_call: NA; j_call: TRBJ2-7; cdr3_aa: CASSFGGPESFHEQYF; cdr3_nt: TGCGCCAGCAGCTTCGGGGGACCCGAATCTTTTCACGAGCAGTACTTC
clone_size: NA; v_call: TRBV30; d_call: NA; j_call: TRBJ1-4; cdr3_aa: CAMGQPSTNEKLFF; cdr3_nt: TGTGCTATGGGGCAGCCCTCAACTAATGAAAAACTGTTTTTT
clone_size: NA; v_call: TRBV19; d_call: TRBD1; j_call: TRBJ1-1; cdr3_aa: CATSPRQGAGEAFF; cdr3_nt: TGTGCCACCAGCCCCCGACAGGGGGCTGGGGAAGCTTTCTTT
clone_size: few; v_call: TRBV5-1; d_call: TRBD1; j_call: TRBJ1-5; cdr3_aa: CASSGGTGGNQPQHF; cdr3_nt: TGCGCCAGCAGCGGGGGGACAGGGGGTAATCAGCCCCAGCATTTT
clone_size: NA; v_call: TRBV19; d_call: NA; j_call: TRBJ1-5; cdr3_aa: CASSIPQGNQPQHF; cdr3_nt: TGTGCCAGCAGTATCCCGCAGGGAAATCAGCCCCAGCATTTT
clone_size: once; v_call: TRBV5-1; d_call: TRBD2; j_call: TRBJ2-3; cdr3_aa: CASSLVLAGALGTDTQYF; cdr3_nt: TGCGCCAGCAGCTTGGTACTAGCGGGAGCGTTAGGCACAGATACGCAGTATTTT
clone_size: NA; v_call: TRBV5-4; d_call: NA; j_call: TRBJ2-3; cdr3_aa: CASSLYHTDTQYF; cdr3_nt: TGTGCCAGCAGCCTATATCACACAGATACGCAGTATTTT
clone_size: NA; v_call: TRBV28; d_call: TRBD1; j_call: TRBJ2-4; cdr3_aa: CASSTRQGLKNIQYF; cdr3_nt: TGTGCCAGCAGTACAAGACAGGGTCTAAAAAACATTCAGTACTTC
clone_size: NA; v_call: TRBV5-1; d_call: NA; j_call: TRBJ2-2; cdr3_aa: CASSLGGRTGELFF; cdr3_nt: TGCGCCAGCAGCTTGGGGGGCCGCACCGGGGAGCTGTTTTTT
clone_size: NA; v_call: TRBV15; d_call: NA; j_call: TRBJ1-1; cdr3_aa: CATSRGSQTTEAFF; cdr3_nt: TGTGCCACCAGCAGAGGATCACAAACGACTGAAGCTTTCTTT
clone_size: NA; v_call: TRBV3-1/TRBV3-2; d_call: TRBD2; j_call: TRBJ2-1; cdr3_aa: CASSQVAGGSDEQFF; cdr3_nt: TGTGCCAGCAGCCAAGTGGCGGGGGGGTCCGATGAGCAGTTCTTC
clone_size: NA; v_call: TRBV30; d_call: NA; j_call: TRBJ1-1; cdr3_aa: CAWSSPGLQMNTEAFF; cdr3_nt: TGTGCCTGGAGTTCCCCGGGTCTCCAAATGAACACTGAAGCTTTCTTT
clone_size: once; v_call: TRBV28; d_call: NA; j_call: TRBJ1-5; cdr3_aa: CASSFPPNYSNQPQHF; cdr3_nt: TGTGCCAGCAGTTTCCCCCCGAACTATAGCAATCAGCCCCAGCATTTT
clone_size: NA; v_call: TRBV30; d_call: TRBD1; j_call: TRBJ2-1; cdr3_aa: CAWSLRTGGEQFF; cdr3_nt: TGTGCCTGGAGCCTCCGGACAGGGGGTGAGCAGTTCTTC
clone_size: NA; v_call: TRBV11-3; d_call: NA; j_call: TRBJ1-1; cdr3_aa: CASSLAEGRGGAFF; cdr3_nt: TGTGCCAGCAGCTTAGCCGAGGGACGGGGGGGAGCTTTCTTT
clone_size: NA; v_call: TRBV7-2; d_call: TRBD1; j_call: TRBJ1-6; cdr3_aa: CASNHPGQPKGSPLHF; cdr3_nt: TGTGCCAGCAACCATCCGGGACAGCCTAAGGGGTCACCCCTCCACTTT
clone_size: NA; v_call: TRBV7-9; d_call: TRBD2; j_call: TRBJ2-7; cdr3_aa: CASSSTSGRNEQYF; cdr3_nt: TGTGCCAGCAGCTCCACTAGCGGGAGAAACGAGCAGTACTTC
clone_size: NA; v_call: TRBV20-1; d_call: NA; j_call: TRBJ2-3; cdr3_aa: CSVRNGDTQYF; cdr3_nt: TGCAGTGTCCGAAACGGGGATACGCAGTATTTT
clone_size: NA; v_call: TRBV5-6; d_call: NA; j_call: TRBJ2-1; cdr3_aa: CASSTRRGSEQFF; cdr3_nt: TGTGCCAGCAGCACACGAAGAGGTAGTGAGCAGTTCTTC
clone_size: NA; v_call: TRBV24-1; d_call: TRBD1; j_call: TRBJ2-5; cdr3_aa: CATSDGAGGPETQYF; cdr3_nt: TGTGCCACCAGTGATGGGGCAGGGGGCCCTGAGACCCAGTACTTC
clone_size: few; v_call: TRBV14; d_call: TRBD1; j_call: TRBJ2-2; cdr3_aa: CASSHWTGVTGELFF; cdr3_nt: TGTGCCAGCAGCCATTGGACAGGGGTCACCGGGGAGCTGTTTTTT
clone_size: NA; v_call: TRBV5-4; d_call: TRBD1; j_call: TRBJ1-1; cdr3_aa: CASSLDRGTMNTEAFF; cdr3_nt: TGTGCCAGCAGCTTGGACAGGGGGACCATGAACACTGAAGCTTTCTTT
clone_size: NA; v_call: TRBV27; d_call: NA; j_call: TRBJ1-2; cdr3_aa: CASSPPGKGNYGYTF; cdr3_nt: TGTGCCAGCAGTCCCCCCGGTAAGGGGAACTATGGCTACACCTTC
clone_size: NA; v_call: TRBV5-6; d_call: TRBD1; j_call: TRBJ1-6; cdr3_aa: CASSGGSDRVGVINSPLHF; cdr3_nt: TGTGCCAGCAGCGGGGGCTCTGACAGGGTGGGAGTAATAAATTCACCCCTCCACTTT
clone_size: NA; v_call: TRBV7-9; d_call: NA; j_call: TRBJ1-5; cdr3_aa: CASSLDRGPQHF; cdr3_nt: TGTGCCAGCAGCTTAGATCGGGGGCCCCAGCATTTT
clone_size: once; v_call: TRBV5-1; d_call: TRBD1; j_call: TRBJ1-1; cdr3_aa: CASSPVTGQNTEAFF; cdr3_nt: TGCGCCAGCAGCCCCGTGACAGGGCAGAACACTGAAGCTTTCTTT
clone_size: NA; v_call: TRBV5-1; d_call: NA; j_call: TRBJ1-1; cdr3_aa: CASSLGQASTEAFF; cdr3_nt: TGCGCCAGCAGCTTGGGGCAGGCCAGCACTGAAGCTTTCTTT
clone_size: NA; v_call: TRBV12-3/TRBV12-4; d_call: NA; j_call: TRBJ2-3; cdr3_aa: CASRGQSTDTQYF; cdr3_nt: TGTGCCAGCAGGGGGCAAAGCACAGATACGCAGTATTTT
clone_size: many; v_call: TRBV6-5; d_call: NA; j_call: TRBJ1-5; cdr3_aa: CASSYDLSQPQHF; cdr3_nt: TGTGCCAGCAGTTACGATTTGAGTCAGCCCCAGCATTTT